This TCR beta chain was retrieved from a study of cytomegalovirus exposure and HLA in healthy donors. Primers included in the PCR were 60 Vbeta and 13 Jbeta primers. Libraries were prepared by immunoSEQ multiplex PCR; TCRdb keeps only in-frame clonotypes and omits some of them. The sample has 85,000 to 130,000 clones; around 80% are singletons. Germline V CDR1 and CDR2: SGHTA, FQGNSA. This CDR3 spans 16 amino acids. V lost 6 bases and J lost 0, with 15 bases in between. This chain joins TRBV7-2 and TRBJ2-4, with D possibly TRBD2 on 7 matching bases. The sample taken for sequencing was PBMCs. The sequence was collected from a male donor in good health and CMV-seropositive. The CDR3 DNA follows: TGTGCCAGCAGTTCCCTGGGGGGGCTAGCCAAAAACATTCAGTACTTC. Its protein product is CASSSLGGLAKNIQYF.